Listed here are 23 T cell receptor beta chains from one sample, sequenced in a study of read filtering for tumor transcriptome and immune sequencing. Molecular barcoded adaptors covering alpha/delta and beta/gamma chains were used on approximately 400 ng RNA. TCRdb re-called the reads with MiXCR, one entry per CDR3 protein. The data hold about 46,000 distinct CDR3 sequences, with approximately 12% observed a single time. The sequenced material came from a population of CD138-negative cells sorted from bone marrow. The receptors stem from a donor over 35 with multiple myeloma.

This clonotype was seen ten or more times. This chain links TRBV7-8 with TRBJ2-5; D is uncertain. The CDR3 length is 14 residues. CDR1 SGHVS and CDR2 FQNEAQ come from the germline V gene. V dropped 4 bases and J dropped 2 bases, with 11 bases sitting between them. CDR3: CASSSHQWQETQYF. Here the CDR3 DNA reads TGTGCCAGCAGCTCTCATCAGTGGCAAGAGACCCAGTACTTC.

In this sample, this clonotype turned up many times. The chain combines TRBV7-8 with TRBJ2-6; D gene unclear. Trimming removed 1 base at V and 1 base at J, with 8 bases between. Germline CDR1 reads SGHVS; CDR2 reads FQNEAQ. This CDR3 is 16 amino acids long. This CDR3 reads CASSLERASGANVLTF. CDR3 nucleotide sequence: TGTGCCAGCAGCTTAGAACGAGCGTCTGGGGCCAACGTCCTGACTTTC.

The chain combines TRBV28 with TRBJ2-1; D may match TRBD1 or TRBD2 (5 bases each). Germline CDR1 is MDHEN and CDR2 is SYDVKM. This CDR3 is 12 amino acids long. V lost 8 bases to trimming and J lost 7 bases, with 12 bases between them. CDR3: CASGTVENEQFF. As DNA, the CDR3 is TGTGCCAGCGGGACGGTCGAAAATGAGCAGTTCTTC.

This clonotype showed up many times. This sequence joins TRBV11-2 and TRBJ2-3, with D tentatively TRBD2 (6 bases). Germline CDR1 reads SGHAT; CDR2 reads FQNNGV. CDR3 size: 17 residues. V shed 6 bases and J shed 3 bases, with 22 bases lying between them. CDR3 bases: TGTGCCAGCAGTTATGACTTGGGGGGTTTAGGGACAGATACGCAGTATTTT. It codes for CASSYDLGGLGTDTQYF.

This clonotype appeared many times. This rearrangement joins TRBV20-1 to TRBJ2-7; D remains ambiguous. V lost 4 bases and J lost 0, with 10 bases in between. The CDR3 extends over 13 amino acids. Germline V gene lookup returns CDR1 DFQATT and CDR2 SNEGSKA (reference sequence). The CDR3 reads CSAIGPSSYEQYF. The CDR3 nucleotides are TGCAGTGCTATTGGCCCAAGCTCCTACGAGCAGTACTTC.

This clonotype has only a few counts. The CDR3 bases are TGTGCCAGCTCACTGGGGGCTAGCAATCAGCCCCAGCATTTT. This codes for CASSLGASNQPQHF. The chain joins TRBV18 to TRBJ1-5; tentatively, D is TRBD1 (6 bases). Germline CDR1 KGHSH, CDR2 LQKENI. V was pared by 4 bases and J by 0 bases, with 7 bases between. This CDR3 has 14 residues.

By share, this clonotype ranks as medium-sized. V is TRBV18 and J is TRBJ2-3, with 9 positions matching TRBD1. This CDR3 is built from 16 residues. Germline values: CDR1 KGHSH, CDR2 LQKENI. With 0 bases clipped from V and 4 bases from J, the junction kept 5 bases outside the gene matches. The CDR3 is CASSPPQGQGSDTQYF. The CDR3 DNA sequence: TGTGCCAGCTCACCACCGCAGGGACAGGGTTCAGATACGCAGTATTTT. Full variable domain (rest looked up from reference TRBV18 and TRBJ2-3): NAGVMQNPRHLVRRRGQEARLRCSPMKGHSHVYWYRQLPEEGLKFMVYLQKENIIDESGMPKERFSAEFPKEGPSILRIQQVVRGDSAAYFCASSPPQGQGSDTQYFGPGTRLTVL.

About this clonotype: Given the absence of the conserved phenylalanine or tryptophan at the CDR3 end, a read error is likely. No DNA is shown, since the ends of the CDR3 on it are uncertain; the CDR3 is the one TCRdb lists. The V gene is TRBV7-2, the J gene TRBJ2-1; the D segment call TRBD2 is taken from the table without a DNA check. The CDR3 contains 9 residues when both ends are counted. Germline lookup yields CDR1 SGHTA and CDR2 FQGNSA. The CDR3 protein is CASSPRVAG.

This clonotype was seen at least ten times. The CDR3 here is CASSMGQGARKNIQYF. The CDR3 bases are TGCGCCAGCAGCATGGGACAGGGGGCACGAAAAAACATTCAGTACTTC. This chain connects TRBV5-1 to TRBJ2-4; 12 nucleotides agree with TRBD1. The CDR3 has 16 amino acids. The junction had 6 bases not matched to a gene; V was cut back by 4 bases and J by 4 bases. CDR1 and CDR2 (germline): SGHRS, YFSETQ.

Of note for this clonotype: This may stem from a read error, because a much larger clone lies one nucleotide away. The chain carries TRBV10-2 and TRBJ1-1; maybe TRBD1 (6 bases). This CDR3 is built from 13 residues. Trimming took 4 bases from V and 3 from J, leaving 9 bases between them. Germline V gives CDR1 WSHSY, CDR2 SAAADI. The CDR3 protein is CASSGGADTEAFF. In nucleotides, the CDR3 is TGCGCCAGCAGTGGGGGGGCGGACACTGAAGCTTTCTTT.

This clonotype was observed at least ten times. J is TRBJ2-1 and V is TRBV5-1; the match to TRBD2 covers 10 bases. The germline V gene encodes CDR1 SGHRS and CDR2 YFSETQ. J gave up 5 bases and V 5 bases, and 13 bases lay outside the gene matches. The CDR3 length is 17 residues. The CDR3 DNA reads as TGCGCCAGCAGTTCAAGTAGCGGGAGGACAGAGCACAATGAGCAGTTCTTC. Protein: CASSSSSGRTEHNEQFF.

This clonotype was counted ten times or more. J is TRBJ2-1 and V is TRBV2; D possibly corresponds to TRBD2 (5 bases). V was shortened by 5 bases and J by 6 bases, with 11 bases between the two germline ends. The CDR3 sequence is 13 residues long. Germline assignment: CDR1 SNHLY and CDR2 FYNNEI. CDR3 protein: CASSRTATNEQFF. CDR3 DNA: TGTGCCAGCAGTAGGACTGCCACCAATGAGCAGTTCTTC.

This clonotype was found many times. The chain uses TRBV29-1 and TRBJ2-3, with D possibly being TRBD1 or TRBD2 (5 bases each). CDR3 size: 14 residues. The ends were cut back, 2 bases at V and 1 base at J, with 10 bases in the middle. Looked up from germline, CDR1 is SQVTM and CDR2 is ANQGSEA. DNA of the CDR3: TGCAGCGTTGAACCCGGGACGGGCACAGATACGCAGTATTTT. This translates into CSVEPGTGTDTQYF.

This clonotype was observed at least ten times. The V call is TRBV29-1, the J call TRBJ1-1; D remains ambiguous. Trimming removed 7 bases at V and 4 bases at J, with 13 bases between. Germline V CDR1 and CDR2: SQVTM, ANQGSEA. The CDR3 extends over 12 amino acids. CDR3 residues: CSAQDRGTEAFF. The DNA for the CDR3 is TGCAGCGCCCAAGACCGAGGCACTGAAGCTTTCTTT.

This clonotype has ten or more counts. The V call is TRBV7-8, the J call TRBJ2-7; 7 nucleotides align to TRBD1. CDR1 SGHVS and CDR2 FQNEAQ come from the germline V gene. With 4 bases clipped from V and 7 bases from J, the junction kept 10 bases outside the gene matches. The CDR3 is made up of 14 amino acids. The CDR3 coding sequence is TGTGCCAGCAGCTCCGACAGGGTATCTCGAGAGCAGTACTTC. This gives the protein CASSSDRVSREQYF.

For this clonotype: A single base separates this from a much larger clone, so it may be a read error. The CDR3 coding sequence is TGTGCCAGCGGCTACAGGGCCAACTACAATGAGCAGTTCTTC. Translation: CASGYRANYNEQFF. This rearrangement joins TRBV5-5 to TRBJ2-1, with a tentative D call TRBD1 (6 bases). V was shortened by 7 bases and J by 3 bases, with 14 bases between the two germline ends. The CDR3 totals 14 residues. Germline lookup yields CDR1 SGHKS and CDR2 YYEKEE (reference sequence).

Turning to this clonotype: This sequence may be a read error, since a much larger clone differs from it by one base. The chain uses TRBV9 and TRBJ1-3, with a tentative D call TRBD1 (5 bases). The CDR3 length is 15 residues. CDR1 SGDLS and CDR2 YYNGEE come from the germline V gene. Trimming removed 0 bases at V and 8 bases at J, with 15 bases between. CDR3 sequence: CASSVEWTLGHTIYF. CDR3 DNA sequence: TGTGCCAGCAGCGTAGAATGGACCCTGGGGCACACCATATATTTT.

This clonotype has a count of ten or more. The gene calls are TRBV6-1 and TRBJ2-5; D remains unclear. V lost 0 bases and J 4 bases, leaving 12 bases between the germline ends. The length of the CDR3 is 15 residues. CDR1 is MNHNS, CDR2 SASEGT, per germline. CDR3 coding DNA: TGTGCCAGCAGTGAAGCTTGGACCCTACGAGAGACCCAGTACTTC. The encoded protein is CASSEAWTLRETQYF.

This clonotype was recorded at least ten times. The gene calls are TRBV19 and TRBJ1-5; D remains ambiguous. CDR1 is LNHDA and CDR2 is SQIVND in the germline V gene (reference sequence). V gave up 5 bases and J gave up 7 bases, with 12 bases separating them. The length of the CDR3 is 13 residues. CDR3 DNA: TGTGCCAGTAGTTTTTTAGGTTTCCAGCCCCAGCATTTT. Its protein is CASSFLGFQPQHF.

Worth noting for this clonotype: This sequence may be a read error, since a much larger clone differs from it by one base. The rearrangement uses TRBV13 and TRBJ2-5; 8 bases are shared with TRBD1. Trimming took 5 bases from V and 3 from J; bases not matched to a gene: 11. The CDR3 totals 16 residues. Looked up from germline, CDR1 is PRHDT and CDR2 is FYEKMQ (reference sequence). CDR3 nucleotides: TGTGCCAGCAGCCCCCCGACAGGGGCAAGGAAAGAGACCCAGTACTTC. This sequence encodes CASSPPTGARKETQYF.

There are many counts of this clonotype. The genes are TRBV6-5 and TRBJ2-2; tentative D call: TRBD2 (6 bases). The CDR3 runs to 15 residues. Germline V gene lookup returns CDR1 MNHEY and CDR2 SVGAGI. The V gene lost 3 bases and the J gene lost 3 bases, with 11 bases spanning the gap. Here the CDR3 DNA reads TGTGCCAGCAGTTATTCCGGGACTTACACCGGGGAGCTGTTTTTT. Its translation: CASSYSGTYTGELFF.

V is TRBV2 and J is TRBJ2-3, with D hard to call. In germline, CDR1 is SNHLY, CDR2 FYNNEI. V shed 4 bases and J shed 0 bases, with 8 bases lying between them. The CDR3 extends over 14 amino acids. CDR3 bases: TGTGCCAGCAGTGGGCTGGCTAGCACAGATACGCAGTATTTT. The encoded protein is CASSGLASTDTQYF.

This chain connects TRBV19 to TRBJ2-7, with 7 bases fitting TRBD2. The CDR3 extends over 15 amino acids. Germline CDR1 reads LNHDA; CDR2 reads SQIVND (reference sequence). The junction had 6 bases not matched to a gene; V was cut back by 1 base and J by 3 bases. This chain's CDR3 is CASSIGLAAYYEQYF. In nucleotides, the CDR3 is TGTGCCAGTAGTATAGGGCTAGCGGCTTACTACGAGCAGTACTTC.